This is a list of T cell receptor beta chains from one sample in a study of human T cells and chemical hapten exposure. TCRdb itself ran the RACE reads through MiXCR, one entry per CDR3 protein. The repertoire holds fewer than 500,000 distinct CDR3 sequences, around 4.8% seen once, with 2% to 2.5% in the top ten. Sequencing was performed on whole blood, taken in connection with sensitization to the hapten diphenylcyclopropenone (DPC). All receptors derive from a woman aged 45-65 years with alopecia areata. Some clones in this sample may be carry-over from other donors' samples. The CDR3 runs from the conserved cysteine through the conserved F or W. A D gene is named only where the DNA matches it firmly. The size of a clone is reported for some rows only, either as once, few or many, or as a class for expanded clones.

J gene	D gene	clone size	V gene	CDR3 protein	CDR3 DNA
TRBJ2-2	TRBD1	many	TRBV6-5	CASSYRRGRSGELFF	TGTGCCAGCAGTTACCGCAGGGGGCGGAGCGGGGAGCTGTTTTTT
TRBJ2-4	-	-	TRBV5-1	CASSLGGVIGAKNIQYF	TGCGCCAGCAGCTTGGGCGGGGTGATAGGAGCCAAAAACATTCAGTACTTC
TRBJ2-3	-	few	TRBV20-1	CSAPMEGGPTDTQYF	TGCAGTGCTCCTATGGAGGGGGGCCCCACAGATACGCAGTATTTT
TRBJ2-7	TRBD1	many	TRBV6-5	CASSQGTGGYEQYF	TGTGCCAGCAGTCAGGGGACAGGGGGCTACGAGCAGTACTTC
TRBJ2-1	TRBD1	many	TRBV10-2	CAGTGQGAVNEQFF	TGCGCCGGTACGGGACAGGGGGCAGTCAATGAGCAGTTCTTC
TRBJ1-1	-	many	TRBV29-1	CSITGSGTEAFF	TGCAGCATCACAGGTTCTGGCACTGAAGCTTTCTTT
TRBJ1-5	-	-	TRBV18	CASSPPGPLQPQHF	TGTGCCAGCTCACCTCCAGGTCCCCTTCAGCCCCAGCATTTT
TRBJ2-7	-	-	TRBV7-2	CASSRPFYEQYF	TGTGCCAGCAGCCGCCCATTCTACGAGCAGTACTTC
TRBJ1-2	-	few	TRBV4-3	CASSQEYREPYGYTF	TGCGCCAGCAGCCAGGAATACAGGGAGCCCTATGGCTACACCTTC
TRBJ2-3	TRBD1	few	TRBV5-1	CASSLEGQGSTDTQYF	TGCGCCAGCAGCTTGGAAGGACAGGGCAGCACAGATACGCAGTATTTT
TRBJ2-2	-	many	TRBV6-5	CASSSPGGRGAGELFF	TGTGCCAGCAGTTCCCCGGGTGGTAGGGGAGCCGGGGAGCTGTTTTTT
TRBJ2-2	-	many	TRBV4-1	CASSQDSQGSVTGELFF	TGCGCCAGCAGCCAAGATAGCCAGGGCTCGGTCACCGGGGAGCTGTTTTTT
TRBJ2-7	-	many	TRBV12-3/TRBV12-4	CASSPGPGYEQYF	TGTGCCAGCAGCCCGGGACCTGGCTACGAGCAGTACTTC
TRBJ1-2	-	-	TRBV6-2/TRBV6-3	CASSPSAVSYTF	TGTGCCAGCAGTCCGAGCGCGGTCTCCTACACCTTC
TRBJ2-4	-	many	TRBV11-2	CASRFVAKNIQYF	TGTGCCAGCAGATTCGTGGCCAAAAACATTCAGTACTTC
TRBJ2-7	TRBD2	few	TRBV2	CASRRVGGDEQYF	TGTGCCAGCAGGAGGGTCGGGGGGGACGAGCAGTACTTC
TRBJ2-5	-	many	TRBV7-2	CASSFGGLQETQYF	TGTGCCAGCAGCTTTGGCGGGCTCCAAGAGACCCAGTACTTC
TRBJ1-4	-	-	TRBV28	CASSRGGIEDEKLFF	TGTGCCAGCAGCCGTGGGGGGATCGAGGATGAAAAACTGTTTTTT
TRBJ2-3	-	many	TRBV12-3/TRBV12-4	CASSPMGPTDTQYF	TGTGCCAGCAGTCCCATGGGCCCCACAGATACGCAGTATTTT
TRBJ1-1	-	many	TRBV5-1	CASSSDVNRVNTEAFF	TGCGCCAGCAGCTCCGACGTGAATAGGGTGAACACTGAAGCTTTCTTT
TRBJ1-5	-	many	TRBV12-3/TRBV12-4	CASSFQAGQNQPQHF	TGTGCCAGCAGTTTTCAGGCAGGGCAAAATCAGCCCCAGCATTTT
TRBJ2-5	-	few	TRBV5-1	CASSLGHETQYF	TGCGCCAGCAGCTTGGGACACGAGACCCAGTACTTC
TRBJ1-6	-	many	TRBV12-3/TRBV12-4	CASSFSSELATPLHF	TGTGCCAGCAGTTTTTCGTCCGAACTAGCGACACCCCTCCACTTT
TRBJ2-7	TRBD2	few	TRBV7-7	CASSPNWGGEQYF	TGTGCCAGCAGCCCGAATTGGGGGGGCGAGCAGTACTTC
TRBJ1-5	-	many	TRBV27	CASSLLGGVQPQHF	TGTGCCAGCAGTTTATTGGGGGGGGTGCAGCCCCAGCATTTT
TRBJ2-7	TRBD1	few	TRBV5-6	CASSTVTGGEYEQYF	TGTGCCAGCAGCACCGTGACAGGGGGGGAGTACGAGCAGTACTTC
TRBJ2-5	-	-	TRBV9	CASSEGDGTQETQYF	TGTGCCAGCAGCGAGGGGGACGGGACCCAAGAGACCCAGTACTTC
TRBJ2-3	TRBD2	many	TRBV29-1	CSVDEFGGDFTDTQYF	TGCAGCGTTGACGAATTTGGGGGGGATTTCACAGATACGCAGTATTTT
TRBJ1-3	-	-	TRBV29-1	CSVVLPLMGDTIYF	TGCAGCGTCGTCCTTCCTCTGATGGGGGACACCATATATTTT
TRBJ2-7	TRBD1	many	TRBV28	CASMTGAYEQYF	TGTGCCAGCATGACAGGGGCCTACGAGCAGTACTTC
TRBJ2-3	TRBD2	many	TRBV20-1	CSARDRSGGATDTQYF	TGCAGTGCTAGAGATCGGAGCGGGGGGGCGACAGATACGCAGTATTTT
TRBJ1-1	-	few	TRBV4-2	CASSQVPGEMAFF	TGTGCCAGCAGCCAAGTTCCAGGGGAAATGGCTTTCTTT
TRBJ2-3	-	many	TRBV6-5	CASSYSAGAAGADTQYF	TGTGCCAGCAGTTACTCGGCAGGTGCCGCCGGGGCAGATACGCAGTATTTT
TRBJ2-1	-	few	TRBV11-1	CASSLVSDNEQFF	TGTGCCAGCAGCTTAGTGTCAGACAATGAGCAGTTCTTC
TRBJ1-4	-	many	TRBV29-1	CSVEAQGGYGKLFF	TGCAGCGTTGAGGCACAGGGAGGGTATGGAAAACTGTTTTTT
TRBJ2-1	-	many	TRBV20-1	CSARKGPENEQFF	TGCAGTGCTAGAAAGGGACCGGAGAATGAGCAGTTCTTC
TRBJ2-2	TRBD1	few	TRBV18	CASSLTGTANTGELFF	TGTGCCAGCTCACTTACTGGGACAGCGAACACCGGGGAGCTGTTTTTT